The present T cell receptor (beta chain) was sequenced within a study of EBV T-cell therapy then PD-1 blockade in nasopharyngeal carcinoma. TCRdb's copy holds only in-frame clones and misses some; the assay was immunoSEQ multiplex PCR. The table includes under 20,000 clones, 84% detected once. Treatment meaning: AdE1-LMPpoly-expanded autologous EBV-specific T-cell therapy followed by anti-PD-1 nivolumab. Trimming removed 0 bases from V and 2 bases from J, with 8 bases in between. Looked up from germline, CDR1 is MNHEY and CDR2 is SMNVEV (reference sequence). This CDR3 spans 15 amino acids. As to this clone: Its antigen remains unknown.

This sequence originates from a man in his forties with nasopharyngeal carcinoma. The chain carries TRBV27 and TRBJ2-1; D unresolved. The sequences come from CD8+ T cells from blood, collected between days 25 and 35 from a patient whose treatment included autologous EBV-specific T cells and nivolumab. The CDR3 sequence: CASSLSSYPYNEQFF. CDR3 sequence (DNA): TGTGCCAGCAGTTTATCCAGCTACCCCTACAATGAGCAGTTCTTC.